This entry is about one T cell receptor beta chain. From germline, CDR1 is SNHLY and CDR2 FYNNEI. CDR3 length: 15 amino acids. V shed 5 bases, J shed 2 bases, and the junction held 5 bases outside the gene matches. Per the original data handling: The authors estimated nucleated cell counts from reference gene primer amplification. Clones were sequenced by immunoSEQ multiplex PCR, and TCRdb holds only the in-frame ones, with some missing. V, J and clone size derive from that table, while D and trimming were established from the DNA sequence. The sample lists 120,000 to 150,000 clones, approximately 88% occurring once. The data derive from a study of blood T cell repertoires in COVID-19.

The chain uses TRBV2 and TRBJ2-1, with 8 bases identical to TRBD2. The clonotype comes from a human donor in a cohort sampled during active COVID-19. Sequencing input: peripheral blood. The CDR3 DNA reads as TGTGCCAGCAGTTTTCGCGGGGGGCCCTACAATGAGCAGTTCTTC. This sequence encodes CASSFRGGPYNEQFF.